This T cell receptor beta chain originates from a study of OX40 agonist ivuxolimab in advanced cancers. On the study more broadly: Cohort: about 80% men, mean age about 60, aged about 20 to 79.

This CDR3 region has 15 residues. With V trimmed by 6 bases and J by 5 bases, 11 bases remained unmatched. CDR1 is MNHEY, CDR2 SVGAGI, per germline. Method: immunoSEQ multiplex PCR; TCRdb's copy keeps in-frame clones and lacks some. Here the sample spans fewer than 70,000 clones, about nine tenths being singletons. V usage is TRBV6-5 and J usage is TRBJ2-5, with TRBD1 matching 8 bases. The origin of this receptor is an adult with an advanced solid tumor such as melanoma, head and neck, liver or kidney cancer. The material was CD4+ or CD8+ T cells sorted from blood, obtained in a trial of the OX40 agonist ivuxolimab. The CDR3 DNA reads TGTGCCAGCAGCCCCAGGGGGCTTCCTCTGGAGACCCAGTACTTC. This sequence encodes CASSPRGLPLETQYF.